A single sample gave rise to the 18 T cell receptor beta chains below, sequenced in a study of cytomegalovirus exposure and HLA in healthy donors. Use of 60 Vbeta and 13 Jbeta primers characterized the PCR. The assay was immunoSEQ multiplex PCR, and TCRdb's table has in-frame clones only and misses some. The specimen's table records roughly 100,000 clones. The source material was PBMCs. These TCRs come from a man aged 35 to 55 in good health and CMV-seronegative.

The CDR3 DNA reads TGTGCCAGCAGGGCGGGACAGGGGCGAAACACCGGGGAGCTGTTTTTT. Amino acids: CASRAGQGRNTGELFF. The chain couples TRBV2 to TRBJ2-2; 10 bases are a match to TRBD1. CDR1 SNHLY and CDR2 FYNNEI come from the germline V gene. This CDR3 spans 16 amino acids. The V gene end was trimmed by 6 bases and the J gene end by 2 bases; junction bases not matched to a gene: 6.

J is TRBJ2-1 and V is TRBV2, with TRBD2 matching over 11 bases. Germline V CDR1 and CDR2: SNHLY, FYNNEI. The V gene end was trimmed by 4 bases and the J gene end by 7 bases; junction bases not matched to a gene: 0. The CDR3 spans 13 residues. Written as DNA, the CDR3 is TGTGCCAGCAGTGTAGCGGGAGGGAATGAGCAGTTCTTC. Its protein product is CASSVAGGNEQFF.

The chain links TRBV9 to TRBJ2-2; D is perhaps TRBD1 (6 bases). Germline values: CDR1 SGDLS, CDR2 YYNGEE. V was pared by 4 bases and J by 5 bases, with 9 bases between. The CDR3 spans 13 residues. CDR3 in DNA: TGTGCCAGCAGCTCCAGGGGTACCGGGGAGCTGTTTTTT. Its protein is CASSSRGTGELFF. Looking up the rest from reference TRBV9 and TRBJ2-2 gives the full variable domain: DSGVTQTPKHLITATGQRVTLRCSPRSGDLSVYWYQQSLDQGLQFLIQYYNGEERAKGNILERFSAQQFPDLHSELNLSSLELGDSALYFCASSSRGTGELFFGEGSRLTVL.

The genes are TRBV7-6 and TRBJ1-3; TRBD1 agrees at 7 bases. Per the germline V gene, CDR1 is SGHVS and CDR2 is FNYEAQ. This CDR3 is 17 amino acids long. J was trimmed by 2 bases and V by 3 bases; bases with no gene match: 10. The CDR3 loop reads CASSFSPPGGPGNTIYF. CDR3 in DNA: TGTGCCAGCAGCTTCTCACCCCCAGGGGGACCTGGAAACACCATATATTTT.

The V and J genes are TRBV4-1 and TRBJ2-3, with 7 bases aligning to TRBD1. The V and J ends lost 4 bases and 2 bases, in that order; junction bases with no gene match: 6. Germline CDR1 and CDR2: MGHRA and YSYEKL. There are 15 residues in the CDR3. CDR3 residues: CASSRGQAITDTQYF. Here the CDR3 DNA reads TGCGCCAGCAGCCGTGGACAGGCGATCACAGATACGCAGTATTTT.

The chain has TRBV6-1 and TRBJ1-6; TRBD1 aligns across 9 bases. Looked up from germline, CDR1 is MNHNS and CDR2 is SASEGT. The CDR3 has 14 amino acids. Trimming took 10 bases from V and 3 from J; bases not matched to a gene: 4. The CDR3 bases are TGTGCCACCCGACAGGGGGTCTATAATTCACCCCTCCACTTT. Encoded protein: CATRQGVYNSPLHF.

The gene calls are TRBV5-4 and TRBJ2-7; 8 bases are shared with TRBD1. V lost 1 base to trimming and J lost 6 bases; unmatched junction nucleotides: 3. Germline-derived CDR1 and CDR2 are SGHNT and YYREEE (reference sequence). The CDR3 runs 13 residues. CDR3 region: CASSLTGGVEQYF. The CDR3 region has the DNA TGTGCCAGCAGCTTGACAGGGGGTGTCGAGCAGTACTTC.

The gene calls are TRBV5-6 and TRBJ1-6; D unresolved. The CDR3 consists of 16 residues. Germline V gene sequence: CDR1 SGHDT, CDR2 YYEEEE. V lost 2 bases and J lost 2, with 11 bases in between. CDR3 region: CASSFAGLTYNSPLHF. The CDR3 region has the DNA TGTGCCAGCAGCTTTGCAGGACTTACCTATAATTCACCCCTCCACTTT.

The V gene is TRBV6-5, the J gene TRBJ2-3; 7 positions match TRBD2. V trimming: 4 bases; J trimming: 2 bases; junction bases outside the gene matches: 6. The CDR3 is made up of 15 amino acids. Germline values: CDR1 MNHEY, CDR2 SVGAGI. The CDR3 region is CASSLRGFNTDTQYF. The DNA for the CDR3 is TGTGCCAGCAGTTTGCGGGGGTTCAACACAGATACGCAGTATTTT.

The V and J genes are TRBV28 and TRBJ1-2, with 7 bases aligning to TRBD1. CDR1 is MDHEN and CDR2 is SYDVKM in the germline V gene. The CDR3 is made up of 17 amino acids. The V gene end was trimmed by 3 bases and the J gene end by 2 bases; junction bases not matched to a gene: 12. In nucleotides, the CDR3 is TGTGCCAGCAGTTTCCCACAGACAGGGAGTTCAAACTATGGCTACACCTTC. It translates to CASSFPQTGSSNYGYTF.

This clone counts as medium-sized (0.01 to 0.1%) by frequency. The J gene is TRBJ1-4, the V gene TRBV7-9, with D unresolved. The CDR3 is 11 residues long. Trimming cost V 3 bases and J 7 bases, with 3 bases left between them. The germline V gene encodes CDR1 SEHNR and CDR2 FQNEAQ (reference sequence). The CDR3 sequence is CASSFSEKLFF. The CDR3 DNA sequence: TGTGCCAGCAGCTTTAGTGAAAAACTGTTTTTT.

This sequence joins TRBV29-1 and TRBJ1-1; possible D gene TRBD1, 6 bases. The CDR3 totals 13 residues. Trimming took 3 bases from V and 5 from J, leaving 13 bases between them. Germline V CDR1 and CDR2: SQVTM, ANQGSEA. The CDR3 nucleotides read TGCAGCGTTGATTATAAGGGGGGGACTGAAGCTTTCTTT. Its protein is CSVDYKGGTEAFF.

The V call is TRBV12-5, the J call TRBJ2-7, with D possibly matching TRBD1 (6 bases). This CDR3 contains 15 residues. The ends were cut back, 0 bases at V and 2 bases at J, with 11 bases in the middle. From germline, CDR1 is LGHNT and CDR2 FRNRAP. DNA for the CDR3: TGTGCTAGTGGTTTGGTACGACAGGCAACCTACGAGCAGTACTTC. Translated, it gives CASGLVRQATYEQYF.

The chain has TRBV7-2 and TRBJ2-3, with 7 bases identical to TRBD1. CDR1 and CDR2 (germline): SGHTA, FQGNSA. J was trimmed by 5 bases and V by 1 base; bases with no gene match: 15. The length of the CDR3 is 18 residues. The CDR3 loop is CASSLGGRQGRVRDTQYF. CDR3 bases: TGTGCCAGCAGCTTAGGGGGTAGACAGGGTAGGGTACGAGATACGCAGTATTTT.

This chain connects TRBV18 to TRBJ2-7, with a possible D match to TRBD2 (6 bases). Deletions cut 2 bases from V and 6 bases from J, with 11 bases between. This CDR3 is 13 amino acids long. The germline V gene has CDR1 KGHSH and CDR2 LQKENI. The DNA for the CDR3 is TGTGCCAGCTCACCATACGTAGCGGTCGAGCAGTACTTC. Protein sequence: CASSPYVAVEQYF.

The V and J genes are TRBV10-2 and TRBJ2-1, with 9 bases fitting TRBD1. Looked up from germline, CDR1 is WSHSY and CDR2 is SAAADI. The J segment lost 10 bases and the V segment lost 6 bases, leaving 7 bases of the junction unmatched. The CDR3 has 13 residues. The CDR3 here is CASSSGTGNEQFF. The CDR3 nucleotides are TGCGCCAGCAGCTCAGGGACAGGGAACGAGCAGTTCTTC.

The chain uses TRBV27 and TRBJ1-2, with 8 bases aligning to TRBD1. Trimming at V came to 2 bases and at J to 5 bases, leaving 7 bases not matched to a gene. Germline CDR1 and CDR2: MNHEY and SMNVEV (reference sequence). The CDR3 runs to 15 residues. CDR3 DNA sequence: TGTGCCAGCAGTTTAACGCAGGGGGCGCGGTATGGCTACACCTTC. This sequence encodes CASSLTQGARYGYTF.

The genes are TRBV4-1 and TRBJ2-7; weak D call: TRBD2 (7 bases). This CDR3 is built from 15 residues. The germline V gene encodes CDR1 MGHRA and CDR2 YSYEKL. V was pared by 0 bases and J by 3 bases, with 12 bases between. The CDR3 nucleotides read TGCGCCAGCAGCCAAGATTCGGGGGGCCGCTACGAGCAGTACTTC. Protein product: CASSQDSGGRYEQYF.